This T cell receptor beta chain was sequenced in a study of blood T cells in healthy people across ages. Study overall: Template switching recovered approximately one barcoded beta molecule for every two T cells. Overall study results and limits: The CMV status of each donor remained undetermined, and this could have confounded shifts in expanded clonotypes. Age showed a roughly linear inverse relationship with TCR beta diversity per million T cells.

In its sample, this clonotype was seen a few times. Its antigen is not identified. The draw of peripheral blood yielded roughly 9.4 milliliters from each donor. Through a sample-barcoded 5' primer and a J-beta primer mix, a second PCR was run for about 6 to 11 cycles. TCRdb re-derived calls from the 5' RACE reads in MiXCR, one entry per CDR3 protein. The top ten clones hold more than 6% of a sample with some 1.5 million distinct CDR3 sequences, 28% of them seen once. The clonotype was recovered from a woman aged 25 to 39 in good health. The specimen sequenced was blood.

CDR3 residues: CASSARLAGDGTDTQYF. Here the CDR3 DNA reads TGTGCCAGCAGCGCCCGACTAGCGGGGGATGGTACAGATACGCAGTATTTT. The V and J genes are TRBV7-9 and TRBJ2-3; 12 positions match TRBD2. The CDR3 consists of 17 residues. Germline CDR1 and CDR2: SEHNR and FQNEAQ (reference sequence). The junction had 9 bases not matched to a gene; V was cut back by 5 bases and J by 3 bases.